These 15 T cell receptor beta chains share one sample of origin, sequenced in a study of type 1 and type 2 diabetes patients. Amplification started from genomic DNA. A primer set of 30 forward and 13 reverse primers amplified the CDR3. MiXCR was run by TCRdb on the multiplex PCR reads, yielding one entry per CDR3 protein. Among 250,000 or so distinct CDR3 sequences listed, roughly 44% were seen once. Sequencing input: peripheral blood mononuclear cells (PBMCs). The receptor set was obtained from a man aged 18 to 30 with type 2 diabetes.

A few counts support this clonotype. This chain uses TRBV12-5 with TRBJ2-2; D tentatively fits TRBD1 or TRBD2 (6 bases each). This CDR3 contains 15 residues. The V gene lost 2 bases and the J gene lost 6 bases, with 13 bases spanning the gap. Germline CDR1 reads LGHNT; CDR2 reads FRNRAP. In nucleotides, the CDR3 is TGTGCTAGTGGTTTGTCGGGGGCGGTCCCCGGGGAGCTGTTTTTT. It codes for CASGLSGAVPGELFF.

The chain is built from TRBV20-1 and TRBJ2-5, with no clear D. This CDR3 spans 13 amino acids. Germline V gene sequence: CDR1 DFQATT, CDR2 SNEGSKA (reference sequence). V lost 6 bases to trimming and J lost 1 base, with 12 bases between them. The CDR3 region has the DNA TGCAGTGCCCCCTTGACCGCCCAAGAGACCCAGTACTTC. Its translation is CSAPLTAQETQYF.

This chain links TRBV7-2 with TRBJ2-7, with D possibly called TRBD1 or TRBD2 (5 bases each). The CDR3 spans 15 residues. CDR1 is SGHTA, CDR2 FQGNSA, per germline. V was pared by 2 bases and J by 3 bases, with 14 bases between. CDR3 in amino acids: CASSLTGMGDYEQYF. DNA of the CDR3: TGTGCCAGCAGCTTAACCGGAATGGGGGACTACGAGCAGTACTTC.

This chain links TRBV19 with TRBJ1-1, with D tentatively TRBD1 (6 bases). CDR3 length: 13 amino acids. The germline gives CDR1 LNHDA, CDR2 SQIVND (reference sequence). Trimming took off 7 bases at V and 5 bases at J, with 14 bases between the two ends. CDR3 residues: CASTYRARTEAFF. CDR3 bases: TGTGCCAGTACCTACAGGGCTCGGACTGAAGCTTTCTTT. The full variable domain, completed using reference TRBV19 and TRBJ1-1, is DGGITQSPKYLFRKEGQNVTLSCEQNLNHDAMYWYRQDPGQGLRLIYYSQIVNDFQKGDIAEGYSVSREKKESFPLTVTSAQKNPTAFYLCASTYRARTEAFFGQGTRLTVV.

This clonotype was detected only a few times. The chain carries TRBV12-3 or TRBV12-4 and TRBJ2-5; the D call may be TRBD1 or TRBD2 (5 bases each). Trimming pared 1 base from V and 7 bases from J, leaving 7 bases between. The CDR3 contains 12 residues. The CDR3 sequence: CASSLVGVTQYF. CDR3 coding DNA: TGTGCCAGCAGTTTAGTGGGGGTGACCCAGTACTTC.

This clonotype was seen just once. The rearrangement joins TRBV27 to TRBJ1-1; 7 bases map to TRBD1. The length of the CDR3 is 15 residues. Per the germline V gene, CDR1 is MNHEY and CDR2 is SMNVEV (reference sequence). V dropped 6 bases and J dropped 5; count of bases not matched to a gene: 12. This CDR3 is CASRPTGQTSTEAFF. CDR3 DNA sequence: TGTGCCAGCAGACCGACAGGGCAGACTTCTACTGAAGCTTTCTTT.

CDR3 loop: CASSPPRAAGTYGYTF. For the CDR3, the DNA is TGTGCCAGCAGTCCACCTCGGGCAGCCGGAACGTATGGCTACACCTTC. The rearrangement uses TRBV25-1 and TRBJ1-2; D unresolved. V lost 5 bases to trimming and J lost 5 bases, with 21 bases between them. CDR1 and CDR2 (germline): MGHDK, SYGVNS. The CDR3 runs to 16 residues.

This chain links TRBV7-3 with TRBJ1-1; D is possibly TRBD1 (5 bases). V was pared by 5 bases and J by 0 bases, with 16 bases between. The CDR3 loop spans 16 amino acids. The V gene's germline CDR1 is SGHTA and CDR2 FQGTGA. The CDR3 spells CASSLQGGQLNTEAFF. CDR3 DNA: TGTGCCAGCAGCCTCCAGGGTGGGCAGCTGAACACTGAAGCTTTCTTT.

This clonotype has a count of ten or more. The V and J genes are TRBV2 and TRBJ1-1, with D uncertain. This CDR3 comprises 14 residues. Germline V gene data show CDR1 as SNHLY and CDR2 as FYNNEI. Trimming removed 0 bases at V and 6 bases at J, with 11 bases between. The CDR3 sequence: CASSEAAGLSEAFF. CDR3 coding DNA: TGTGCCAGCAGTGAAGCAGCCGGTCTGTCTGAAGCTTTCTTT. The entire variable domain, with the rest obtained from reference TRBV2 and TRBJ1-1, is as follows: EPEVTQTPSHQVTQMGQEVILRCVPISNHLYFYWYRQILGQKVEFLVSFYNNEISEKSEIFDDQFSVERPDGSNFTLKIRSTKLEDSAMYFCASSEAAGLSEAFFGQGTRLTVV.

V is TRBV19 and J is TRBJ2-7; 8 positions match TRBD2. Germline V lookup: CDR1 LNHDA, CDR2 SQIVND (reference sequence). The CDR3 loop spans 14 amino acids. V lost 3 bases to trimming and J lost 2 bases; unmatched junction nucleotides: 3. The CDR3 here is CASSMSAGAYEQYF. As DNA, the CDR3 is TGTGCCAGTAGTATGTCAGCGGGAGCCTACGAGCAGTACTTC.

This clonotype was picked up a small number of times. This rearrangement joins TRBV19 to TRBJ2-7, with D perhaps matching TRBD2 (6 bases). Trimming left V 3 bases short and J 0 bases short, with 9 bases between. The CDR3 spans 14 residues. Germline-derived CDR1 and CDR2 are LNHDA and SQIVND (reference sequence). The CDR3: CASSIRGTSYEQYF. Written as DNA, the CDR3 is TGTGCCAGTAGTATTCGGGGGACCTCCTACGAGCAGTACTTC.

This clonotype was detected only a few times. V gene TRBV28 combines with J gene TRBJ1-1, with 7 bases fitting TRBD1. V lost 3 bases to trimming and J lost 7 bases; unmatched junction nucleotides: 8. The CDR3 length is 14 residues. Per the germline V gene, CDR1 is MDHEN and CDR2 is SYDVKM. The CDR3 protein is CASSFPTGKFEAFF. In DNA form, the CDR3 reads TGTGCCAGCAGTTTCCCGACAGGGAAGTTTGAAGCTTTCTTT.

V usage is TRBV5-4 and J usage is TRBJ1-2, with a weak D call TRBD1 (5 bases). Between the trimmed V and J ends, which lost 0 bases and 4 bases, there was a span of 13 bases. The CDR3 totals 15 residues. Germline values: CDR1 SGHNT, CDR2 YYREEE (reference sequence). CDR3 bases: TGTGCCAGCAGCTTGGCGGCTTGGGGGGGCTATGGCTACACCTTC. Translated, it gives CASSLAAWGGYGYTF.

V is TRBV27 and J is TRBJ2-5, with D uncertain. Germline lookup yields CDR1 MNHEY and CDR2 SMNVEV (reference sequence). The CDR3 totals 14 residues. Trimming took 0 bases from V and 1 from J, leaving 6 bases between them. CDR3 coding DNA: TGTGCCAGCAGTTTATCGACTCCCCAAGAGACCCAGTACTTC. This translates into CASSLSTPQETQYF.

The gene calls are TRBV2 and TRBJ1-4, with TRBD1 as a possible D gene (5 bases). Trimming pared 7 bases from V and 8 bases from J, leaving 11 bases between. There are 12 residues in the CDR3. The germline V gene encodes CDR1 SNHLY and CDR2 FYNNEI. CDR3 nucleotides: TGTGCCAGCACAGGGTTGGGCGAAAAACTGTTTTTT. The encoded protein is CASTGLGEKLFF.